This is a list of T cell receptor beta chains from one sample in a study of blood T cell repertoires in COVID-19. TCRdb keeps only in-frame clones here, not all; method: immunoSEQ multiplex PCR. The sample contains under 75,000 clones, more than 60% of which appear only once. Material for sequencing was peripheral blood. These receptors were taken from a woman between 65 and 79 years old with acute or convalescent COVID-19. Both conserved end residues are part of each CDR3. D genes are given only for firm matches. A clone size is listed for some rows: how often the clone was seen (once, few, many), or a class if it is expanded.

abundance	len	v_gene	j_gene	d_gene	CDR3nt	CDR3aa
few	13	TRBV9	TRBJ2-2	.	TGTGCCAGCAGCGTAGTAGACACCGGGGAGCTGTTTTTT	CASSVVDTGELFF
.	14	TRBV9	TRBJ2-3	TRBD2	TGTGCCAGCAGCGGCGGGGGGAGTGCAGATACGCAGTATTTT	CASSGGGSADTQYF
.	13	TRBV12-3/TRBV12-4	TRBJ2-5	TRBD2	TGTGCCAGCAGTCTGACTAGCATGGAGACCCAGTACTTC	CASSLTSMETQYF
few	14	TRBV6-5	TRBJ1-1	.	TGTGCCAGCACCTATAACTGGGGGGTACCTGAAGCTTTCTTT	CASTYNWGVPEAFF
few	15	TRBV9	TRBJ2-1	.	TGTGCCAGCAGCGTAGACTACAGGGCCGACGATGAGCAGTTCTTC	CASSVDYRADDEQFF
.	16	TRBV19	TRBJ2-3	TRBD1	TGTGCCAGTAGTATAGCTAGGACAGGTTTTACAGATACGCAGTATTTT	CASSIARTGFTDTQYF
once	15	TRBV2	TRBJ2-1	TRBD2	TGTGCCAGCGGGTCTAGCGGGAGCTCCTACAATGAGCAGTTCTTC	CASGSSGSSYNEQFF
few	18	TRBV27	TRBJ2-7	TRBD2	TGTGCCAGCAGTTCACTACGGACTAGCGGGGGGAATGACTACGAGCAGTACTTC	CASSSLRTSGGNDYEQYF
.	14	TRBV11-3	TRBJ2-7	.	TGTGCCAGCAGCTCCCCAGACAACTCCTACGAGCAGTACTTC	CASSSPDNSYEQYF
.	15	TRBV14	TRBJ2-7	.	TGTGCCAGCAGCCAAATTCAGGGGATATCCTACGAGCAGTACTTC	CASSQIQGISYEQYF
.	15	TRBV2	TRBJ2-3	.	TGTGCCAGCAGTGAAGTTCGGGGGGCCAAAGATACGCAGTATTTT	CASSEVRGAKDTQYF
.	14	TRBV4-2	TRBJ1-2	.	TGTGCCAGCAGCCAGGCCGGGACTAACTATGGCTACACCTTC	CASSQAGTNYGYTF
.	12	TRBV5-1	TRBJ2-5	.	TGCGCCAGCAGCTTGGCTTTAGAGACCCAGTACTTC	CASSLALETQYF
.	13	TRBV20-1	TRBJ2-3	.	TGCAGTGCAAGTACTAAGAGCACAGATACGCAGTATTTT	CSASTKSTDTQYF
.	16	TRBV11-3	TRBJ2-3	TRBD2	TGTGCCAGCAGCTTACGGCGGGGGGGTAGCACAGATACGCAGTATTTT	CASSLRRGGSTDTQYF
.	13	TRBV7-3	TRBJ2-5	.	TGTGCCAGCAGCATAGCGAAGGAGGAGACCCAGTACTTC	CASSIAKEETQYF
.	13	TRBV11-2	TRBJ2-5	.	TGTGCCAGCAGCTTTCTAGGTCAAGAGACCCAGTACTTC	CASSFLGQETQYF
once	12	TRBV3-1/TRBV3-2	TRBJ1-2	.	TGTGCCAGCAGCCATAATATCGGGGAACAATACTTC	CASSHNIGEQYF
.	16	TRBV11-1	TRBJ1-6	TRBD1	TGTGCCAGCAGCGACCGACGGACAGGGATCAATTCACCCCTCCACTTT	CASSDRRTGINSPLHF
.	13	TRBV12-3/TRBV12-4	TRBJ2-7	TRBD1	TGTGCCAGCAGTCCAGGACAGGGCTACGAGCAGTACTTC	CASSPGQGYEQYF
.	17	TRBV5-1	TRBJ2-2	.	TGCGCCAGCAGCTTGGTTTCTATGTTCGCGAACACCGGGGAGCTGTTTTTT	CASSLVSMFANTGELFF
.	14	TRBV5-6	TRBJ1-2	.	TGTGCCAGCAGCTTGGGCAGGGGTGGCTATGGCTACACCTTC	CASSLGRGGYGYTF
.	16	TRBV28	TRBJ2-2	TRBD2	TGTGCCAGCAGTTCGCTGGGGGGGTTAGGGGCCGGGGAGCTGTTTTTT	CASSSLGGLGAGELFF
.	18	TRBV7-9	TRBJ2-7	TRBD2	TGTGCCAGCAGCCCACACCCCGCTAGCGGGGGACCCTCCTACGAGCAGTACTTC	CASSPHPASGGPSYEQYF
.	18	TRBV5-4	TRBJ2-3	.	TGTGCCAGCAGCTTGGACCTCTCCCGGGGGAAGGAGAAGGATACGCAGTATTTT	CASSLDLSRGKEKDTQYF
.	13	TRBV6-5	TRBJ1-5	.	TGTGCCAGCAGCTACACAGGGAATCAGCCCCAGCATTTT	CASSYTGNQPQHF
.	13	TRBV2	TRBJ1-2	.	TGTGCCAGCAGGCCCGCTTTAGCTGGTGGCTACACCTTC	CASRPALAGGYTF
.	15	TRBV7-8	TRBJ1-3	.	TGTGCCAGCAGAGCCCACCAGGAAAAGGGAAACACCATATATTTT	CASRAHQEKGNTIYF
.	15	TRBV9	TRBJ2-3	TRBD2	TGTGCCAGCAGCTCTCCGGGGGGGCCGCGAGATACGCAGTATTTT	CASSSPGGPRDTQYF
.	14	TRBV24-1	TRBJ2-3	TRBD1	TGTGCCACCCCCGACAGGGTCTTCACAGATACGCAGTATTTT	CATPDRVFTDTQYF
few	15	TRBV3-1/TRBV3-2	TRBJ2-7	TRBD2	TGTGCCAGCAGCCAGCGGGAGGGCAGCTCCTACGAGCAGTACTTC	CASSQREGSSYEQYF
once	15	TRBV27	TRBJ1-2	.	TGTGCCAGCAGTCAAACACAGGGAGCTTTGGTCGACTACACCTTC	CASSQTQGALVDYTF
.	16	TRBV6-1	TRBJ1-1	.	TGTGCCAGCAGTGTACGCCAGGGAGGTAAAGGAACTGAAGCTTTCTTT	CASSVRQGGKGTEAFF
.	16	TRBV6-1	TRBJ2-1	TRBD2	TGTGCCAGCAGTGAAGTTGGAAGCGGGGGGTACAATGAGCAGTTCTTC	CASSEVGSGGYNEQFF
.	15	TRBV14	TRBJ2-5	TRBD2	TGTGCCAGCAGCCAGCGGGGGGGGCTCCAAGAGACCCAGTACTTC	CASSQRGGLQETQYF
.	14	TRBV6-5	TRBJ2-5	.	TGTGCCAGCAACACAGACAGTCTCCAAGAGACCCAGTACTTC	CASNTDSLQETQYF
medium-sized	16	TRBV3-1/TRBV3-2	TRBJ1-2	.	TGTGCCAGCAGCCAAGATTCCGGGGGGATCAGCTATGGCTACACCTTC	CASSQDSGGISYGYTF